This T cell receptor beta chain comes out of a study of cytomegalovirus exposure and HLA in healthy donors. Study-level points and caveats: Sequencing depth roughly uniform across donors was assumed in presence/absence analyses.

Comments on this clone: Antigen unknown.

CDR1 is SGHVS and CDR2 is FQNEAQ in the germline V gene. The trim removed 5 bases at V and 2 bases at J, leaving 10 bases unmatched. The CDR3 runs 16 residues. Use of 60 Vbeta and 13 Jbeta primers characterized the PCR. The method was immunoSEQ multiplex PCR; TCRdb's version includes in-frame clones alone and lacks a portion of them. The sample contains 75,000 to 90,000 clones, about 81% of which appear only once. Sequencing was carried out using PBMCs. The chain is built from TRBV7-8 and TRBJ2-3, with 7 bases fitting TRBD2. This TCR was sampled from a man in his 60s in good health and CMV-seronegative. The CDR3 DNA is TGTGCCAGCAGCCCCACCCCAGCGGGGTTCACAGATACGCAGTATTTT. Translating it yields CASSPTPAGFTDTQYF.